In this sample, the clone carrying this T cell receptor (beta chain) is large. No antigen is known for it. The CDR3 is made up of 13 amino acids. Germline CDR1 is SQVTM and CDR2 is ANQGSEA. V lost 5 bases, J lost 13 bases, and 18 bases lay in between. The data originate from a study of liver allograft versus peripheral blood T cells. For the study at large: Intrahepatic T cell receptor repertoires from transplanted livers were compared against repertoires in recipients' peripheral blood. Regarding the study as a whole: Peripheral blood repertoires reportedly differed from the T cell receptor repertoires found inside liver allografts.

TCRdb re-called the reads with MiXCR, one entry per CDR3 protein. The sample has approximately 870 distinct CDR3 sequences, about 16% seen once; the top ten hold around 12%. This clonotype was obtained from a human patient who had a liver transplant. Some of these T cells may belong to the graft donor. The chain combines TRBV29-1 with TRBJ1-6, with no clear D. CDR3 amino acids: CSVRVRSRDPLHF. CDR3 coding DNA: TGCAGCGTTCGGGTCCGGAGTCGAGATCCCCTCCACTTT. Based on the CDR3 plus reference TRBV29-1 and TRBJ1-6, the full variable domain is SAVISQKPSRDICQRGTSLTIQCQVDSQVTMMFWYRQQPGQSLTLIATANQGSEATYESGFVIDKFPISRPNLTFSTLTVSNMSPEDSSIYLCSVRVRSRDPLHFGNGTRLTVT.